The 31 T cell receptor beta chains below come from one sample, sequenced in a study of metastatic and nonmetastatic thyroid tumors. TCRdb reassembled clones from the PCR reads with MiXCR. The table includes about 34,000 clones, around 15% detected once. Thyroid surgery was preceded by no treatment in any patient. Sequenced material: blood. These receptors came from a female donor with papillary thyroid cancer or a benign thyroid nodule (not recorded which). Some clones in this sample may be carry-over from other donors' samples.

This clone was seen repeatedly, ten times or more. V usage is TRBV28 and J usage is TRBJ2-2; 9 bases map to TRBD2. CDR1 and CDR2 (germline): MDHEN, SYDVKM. This CDR3 spans 13 amino acids. With 5 bases clipped from V and 7 bases from J, the junction kept 2 bases outside the gene matches. CDR3 nucleotide sequence: TGTGCCAGCAGTGGCGGGAGGGGCGGGGAGCTGTTTTTT. Protein sequence: CASSGGRGGELFF.

This clone was seen ten or more times. The V call is TRBV7-9, the J call TRBJ1-2; maybe TRBD1 (5 bases). This CDR3 spans 14 amino acids. V lost 3 bases and J lost 8, with 16 bases in between. Germline loops: CDR1 SEHNR, CDR2 FQNEAQ (reference sequence). The CDR3 DNA reads as TGTGCCAGCAGCTTGGACACCCCGGTGCGAGGCTACACCTTC. Translation: CASSLDTPVRGYTF.

The table lists this clone with many counts. V gene TRBV6-6 combines with J gene TRBJ2-2; D gene unclear. Per the germline V gene, CDR1 is MNHNY and CDR2 is SVGAGI (reference sequence). V was shortened by 2 bases and J by 1 base, with 14 bases between the two germline ends. The CDR3 is 17 amino acids. The CDR3 loop reads CASSYGSRALNTGELFF. CDR3 nucleotides: TGTGCCAGCAGTTACGGTTCCCGGGCCCTGAACACCGGGGAGCTGTTTTTT.

There are many counts of this clone. This sequence joins TRBV6-1 and TRBJ1-2, with D unclear. The CDR3 is 13 residues long. The V gene lost 7 bases and the J gene lost 0 bases, with 9 bases spanning the gap. Germline-derived CDR1 and CDR2 are MNHNS and SASEGT. The CDR3 DNA sequence: TGTGCCAGCACTAACAGAGCTAACTATGGCTACACCTTC. This sequence encodes CASTNRANYGYTF.

The V call is TRBV20-1, the J call TRBJ2-1; 9 positions agree with TRBD2. Germline V gives CDR1 DFQATT, CDR2 SNEGSKA (reference sequence). The CDR3 contains 15 residues. Unmatched junction bases numbered 9, after V lost 4 bases and J lost 5 bases. This chain's CDR3 is CSAKQRLAVNNEQFF. CDR3 in DNA: TGCAGTGCTAAACAGCGACTAGCGGTTAACAATGAGCAGTTCTTC.

This clone was seen more than once but under ten times. The genes are TRBV25-1 and TRBJ2-7; 10 bases are shared with TRBD2. The CDR3 spans 16 residues. V lost 4 bases to trimming and J lost 4 bases; unmatched junction nucleotides: 10. Germline V gene lookup returns CDR1 MGHDK and CDR2 SYGVNS. CDR3 loop: CASSGGLAASSYEQYF. CDR3 sequence (DNA): TGTGCCAGCAGTGGCGGACTAGCGGCTAGCTCATACGAGCAGTACTTC.

In its sample, this clone was seen a few times. The V and J genes are TRBV6-5 and TRBJ1-3; weak D call: TRBD1 (5 bases). Trimming removed 2 bases at V and 3 bases at J, with 8 bases between. Germline V gene sequence: CDR1 MNHEY, CDR2 SVGAGI. The CDR3 length is 14 residues. Here the CDR3 DNA reads TGTGCCAGCAGTTACGGGGGGGTTGGAAACACCATATATTTT. Translation: CASSYGGVGNTIYF.

This clone turned up a few times. V usage is TRBV28 and J usage is TRBJ2-7; D is unclear. The CDR3 extends over 16 amino acids. The germline CDR1 and CDR2 sequences are MDHEN and SYDVKM. The ends were cut back, 8 bases at V and 0 bases at J, with 20 bases in the middle. For the CDR3, the DNA is TGTGCCAGCGTTTCCCCTGGCGGTTCTAGCTCCTACGAGCAGTACTTC. This translates into CASVSPGGSSSYEQYF.

The chain couples TRBV4-1 to TRBJ2-7; possibly TRBD1 for D (6 bases). V dropped 4 bases and J dropped 4 bases, with 17 bases sitting between them. Germline lookup yields CDR1 MGHRA and CDR2 YSYEKL. This CDR3 has 15 residues. The CDR3 nucleotides read TGCGCCAGCAGCCCCTTCCCAGGGGCTAAGTACGAGCAGTACTTC. Protein: CASSPFPGAKYEQYF.

This clone was observed a few times. The genes are TRBV10-3 and TRBJ2-1, with TRBD2 matching 10 bases. The CDR3 consists of 15 residues. V shed 10 bases, J shed 3 bases, and the junction held 9 bases outside the gene matches. The germline CDR1 and CDR2 sequences are ENHRY and SYGVKD. The CDR3 reads CATSSLAGGYNEQFF. The CDR3 region has the DNA TGTGCCACTTCGAGTTTAGCGGGAGGCTACAATGAGCAGTTCTTC.

There are many counts of this clone. The chain has TRBV28 and TRBJ2-3; 7 nucleotides align to TRBD1. Germline values: CDR1 MDHEN, CDR2 SYDVKM. The V segment lost 5 bases and the J segment 0 bases; nucleotides outside the gene matches: 11. The CDR3 contains 17 residues. The CDR3 DNA sequence: TGTGCCAGCAGTGCCCTGGGAACAGGGGTTAGCACAGATACGCAGTATTTT. Translated: CASSALGTGVSTDTQYF.

Ten or more counts support this clone. The chain links TRBV2 to TRBJ2-7; 7 positions agree with TRBD2. The length of the CDR3 is 14 residues. V trimming: 4 bases; J trimming: 2 bases; junction bases outside the gene matches: 5. Germline CDR1 is SNHLY and CDR2 is FYNNEI. The CDR3 is CASSVAGATYEQYF. In nucleotides, the CDR3 is TGTGCCAGCAGTGTGGCGGGAGCCACCTACGAGCAGTACTTC. The complete variable domain, with remaining parts taken from reference TRBV2 and TRBJ2-7, reads EPEVTQTPSHQVTQMGQEVILRCVPISNHLYFYWYRQILGQKVEFLVSFYNNEISEKSEIFDDQFSVERPDGSNFTLKIRSTKLEDSAMYFCASSVAGATYEQYFGPGTRLTVT.

Within the sample, this clone is medium-sized. V usage is TRBV20-1 and J usage is TRBJ1-1; D possibly corresponds to TRBD1 (6 bases). Trimming shortened V by 3 bases and J by 6 bases, and 17 bases separated the two germline ends. The CDR3 extends over 14 amino acids. In germline, CDR1 is DFQATT, CDR2 SNEGSKA (reference sequence). CDR3 residues: CSASPRQDLSEAFF. Written as DNA, the CDR3 is TGCAGTGCTAGCCCTCGACAGGATCTCTCTGAAGCTTTCTTT.

This clone occurred a few times. Germline and junction disagree at one end, which may indicate a read error. The CDR3: CAVSKVGSDSYEQYF. The DNA of the CDR3 is TGCGCCGTAAGTAAGGTGGGTAGTGACTCGTACGAGCAGTACTTC. The chain joins TRBV6-8 to TRBJ2-7; D unresolved. The CDR3 consists of 15 residues. Germline CDR1 reads MNHGY; CDR2 reads SAAAGT.

This clone was seen many times. The rearrangement uses TRBV6-1 and TRBJ2-7, with D possibly being TRBD1 (5 bases). Trimming pared 8 bases from V and 0 bases from J, leaving 11 bases between. From germline, CDR1 is MNHNS and CDR2 SASEGT. This CDR3 contains 13 residues. The CDR3 region has the DNA TGTGCCAGCCAATTACAGGACTCCTACGAGCAGTACTTC. It is translated as CASQLQDSYEQYF.

This clone was seen many times. CDR3 DNA sequence: TGTGCCAGCAGCTTAGCGACAGGGTCTGGCACTGAAGCTTTCTTT. This sequence encodes CASSLATGSGTEAFF. This sequence joins TRBV7-2 and TRBJ1-1, with 7 bases lining up with TRBD1. The length of the CDR3 is 15 residues. V gave up 0 bases and J gave up 4 bases; unmatched junction bases: 5. From germline, CDR1 is SGHTA and CDR2 FQGNSA. The whole variable domain, filled in from reference TRBV7-2 and TRBJ1-1, reads GAGVSQSPSNKVTEKGKDVELRCDPISGHTALYWYRQSLGQGLEFLIYFQGNSAPDKSGLPSDRFSAERTGGSVSTLTIQRTQQEDSAVYLCASSLATGSGTEAFFGQGTRLTVV.

This clone was seen at least ten times. This chain links TRBV20-1 with TRBJ2-1; weak D call: TRBD2 (5 bases). The CDR3 loop spans 14 amino acids. Trimming removed 5 bases from V and 4 bases from J, with 15 bases in between. The V gene's germline CDR1 is DFQATT and CDR2 SNEGSKA (reference sequence). In DNA, the CDR3 is TGCAGTGCTGGACGGACTCAGGATTACAATGAGCAGTTCTTC. Amino acids: CSAGRTQDYNEQFF.

This clone was seen more than once but under ten times. V is TRBV5-4 and J is TRBJ1-1; D is possibly TRBD1 (6 bases). The CDR3 spans 14 residues. Trimming took 3 bases from V and 9 from J, leaving 18 bases between them. Germline V CDR1 and CDR2: SGHNT, YYREEE (reference sequence). CDR3 loop: CASSSPLLRGKAFF. The CDR3 DNA reads TGTGCCAGCAGCTCGCCCCTCCTCAGGGGAAAAGCTTTCTTT.

This clone was picked up many times. V usage is TRBV5-1 and J usage is TRBJ2-3; tentatively, D is TRBD1 or TRBD2 (5 bases each). CDR3 size: 17 residues. Germline V gene sequence: CDR1 SGHRS, CDR2 YFSETQ. Trimming took off 0 bases at V and 4 bases at J, with 18 bases between the two ends. The CDR3 region has the DNA TGCGCCAGCAGCTTGGGTCACCGGGACCCCCGAGCAGATACGCAGTATTTT. As protein: CASSLGHRDPRADTQYF.

The sample holds a few counts of this clone. Just one base apart from a much larger clone, this may be a read error. The chain employs TRBV10-2 and TRBJ1-4, with D possibly matching TRBD1 (6 bases). This CDR3 has 16 residues. V gave up 5 bases and J gave up 3 bases, with 16 bases separating them. Germline V gene sequence: CDR1 WSHSY, CDR2 SAAADI. The CDR3 here is CASSWGGHEANEKLFF. The CDR3 bases are TGCGCCAGCAGTTGGGGGGGCCATGAAGCTAATGAAAAACTGTTTTTT.

This clone was found many times. The chain links TRBV18 to TRBJ2-7; TRBD2 aligns across 7 bases. Looked up from germline, CDR1 is KGHSH and CDR2 is LQKENI. Trimming at V came to 1 base and at J to 2 bases, leaving 8 bases not matched to a gene. The CDR3 length is 16 residues. CDR3 loop: CASSPRGSGVPYEQYF. In DNA, the CDR3 is TGTGCCAGCTCACCACGCGGGAGTGGCGTTCCCTACGAGCAGTACTTC.

The chain is built from TRBV9 and TRBJ2-7, with 8 bases identical to TRBD2. V was pared by 3 bases and J by 3 bases, with 20 bases of the junction left unmatched. CDR1 and CDR2 from the germline V gene are SGDLS and YYNGEE. The CDR3 spans 19 residues. CDR3 loop: CASSAGADKLAEGHYEQYF. The CDR3 DNA reads as TGTGCCAGCAGCGCGGGGGCGGACAAACTAGCGGAGGGGCACTACGAGCAGTACTTC.

In its sample, this clone was seen many times. The chain has TRBV19 and TRBJ1-1; unclear D gene. Trimming removed 3 bases at V and 5 bases at J, with 13 bases between. The CDR3 is 14 residues long. CDR1 LNHDA and CDR2 SQIVND come from the germline V gene (reference sequence). In nucleotides, the CDR3 is TGTGCCAGTAGTATTCGCTGGGGTCAGACTGAAGCTTTCTTT. The encoded protein is CASSIRWGQTEAFF. Together with reference TRBV19 and TRBJ1-1, the CDR3 gives the full variable domain: DGGITQSPKYLFRKEGQNVTLSCEQNLNHDAMYWYRQDPGQGLRLIYYSQIVNDFQKGDIAEGYSVSREKKESFPLTVTSAQKNPTAFYLCASSIRWGQTEAFFGQGTRLTVV.

V gene TRBV19 combines with J gene TRBJ2-5, with no clear D. Germline V gene sequence: CDR1 LNHDA, CDR2 SQIVND (reference sequence). V lost 1 base, J lost 8 bases, and 20 bases lay in between. This CDR3 is built from 16 residues. In DNA, the CDR3 is TGTGCCAGTAGTATAGGGTCAGGAGTAGGCGTGGATACCCAGTACTTC. It yields the protein CASSIGSGVGVDTQYF. The whole variable domain, remainder taken from reference TRBV19 and TRBJ2-5, is DGGITQSPKYLFRKEGQNVTLSCEQNLNHDAMYWYRQDPGQGLRLIYYSQIVNDFQKGDIAEGYSVSREKKESFPLTVTSAQKNPTAFYLCASSIGSGVGVDTQYFGPGTRLLVL.

This clone was counted many times. The chain employs TRBV11-1 and TRBJ2-7; 7 bases match TRBD2. In germline, CDR1 is SGHAT, CDR2 FQDESV (reference sequence). This CDR3 region has 14 residues. Trimming removed 3 bases from V and 2 bases from J; junction bases left unmatched: 4. This chain's CDR3 is CASSFASGTYEQYF. Written as DNA, the CDR3 is TGTGCCAGCAGCTTCGCTAGCGGAACCTACGAGCAGTACTTC.

In its sample, this clone was seen a few times. CDR3 protein: CASSEGQGADSAGELFF. DNA of the CDR3: TGTGCCAGCAGTGAAGGACAGGGGGCTGATTCGGCCGGGGAGCTGTTTTTT. The chain employs TRBV6-1 and TRBJ2-2, with 10 bases that match TRBD1. Per germline, CDR1 MNHNS and CDR2 SASEGT. J was trimmed by 6 bases and V by 1 base; bases with no gene match: 8. There are 17 residues in the CDR3.

There are many counts of this clone. The rearrangement joins TRBV3-1 to TRBJ2-1; D gene uncertain. The V gene lost 1 base and the J gene lost 12 bases, with 7 bases spanning the gap. CDR1 is LGHDT and CDR2 is YNNKEL in the germline V gene (reference sequence). The CDR3 spans 11 residues. DNA of the CDR3: TGTGCCAGCAGCCAAGGGTCCGGGCAGTTCTTC. Protein sequence: CASSQGSGQFF.

This clone was picked up many times. A much larger clone sits a single nucleotide away, making a read error possible. This sequence joins TRBV2 and TRBJ2-7; D remains unclear. The CDR3 covers 14 residues. Germline CDR1 SNHLY, CDR2 FYNNEI. The V end lost 11 bases, the J end lost 0 bases, and 17 bases lay between the germline ends. In DNA, the CDR3 is TGTGCCGGTAGCACTCATCGGAGCTCCTACGAGCAGTACTTC. Residues: CAGSTHRSSYEQYF. The whole variable domain, remainder taken from reference TRBV2 and TRBJ2-7, is EPEVTQTPSHQVTQMGQEVILRCVPISNHLYFYWYRQILGQKVEFLVSFYNNEISEKSEIFDDQFSVERPDGSNFTLKIRSTKLEDSAMYFCAGSTHRSSYEQYFGPGTRLTVT.

This clone occurred many times. The rearrangement joins TRBV11-1 to TRBJ2-5; D uncertain. V lost 6 bases to trimming and J lost 4 bases, with 9 bases between them. This CDR3 comprises 12 residues. CDR1 is SGHAT, CDR2 FQDESV, per germline (reference sequence). The CDR3 reads CASSQTGETQYF. The CDR3 nucleotides read TGTGCCAGCAGTCAAACGGGAGAGACCCAGTACTTC.

Many counts were recorded for this clone. It may be a read error: a sequence one base away is much more abundant. The CDR3 end shows no conserved phenylalanine or tryptophan, and so a read error is likely. The chain links TRBV20-1 to TRBJ2-1, with D possibly being TRBD1 or TRBD2 (5 bases each). CDR3 size: 14 residues. The V gene's germline CDR1 is DFQATT and CDR2 SNEGSKA (reference sequence). V was clipped by 5 bases and J by 5 bases, with 16 bases between them. The CDR3 sequence is CSASSGTENNEQFL. In nucleotides, the CDR3 is TGCAGTGCTTCTTCCGGGACGGAGAACAATGAGCAGTTCCTC.

This clone was seen a handful of times. The chain recombines TRBV6-2 or TRBV6-3 with TRBJ2-7, with D possibly being TRBD1 (5 bases). Looked up from germline, CDR1 is MNHEY and CDR2 is SVGEGT. CDR3 length equals 13 residues. The ends were cut back, 7 bases at V and 6 bases at J, with 16 bases in the middle. CDR3 coding DNA: TGTGCCAGCATGTTCCTAACAGGTAGCGAGCAGTACTTC. Translating gives CASMFLTGSEQYF.